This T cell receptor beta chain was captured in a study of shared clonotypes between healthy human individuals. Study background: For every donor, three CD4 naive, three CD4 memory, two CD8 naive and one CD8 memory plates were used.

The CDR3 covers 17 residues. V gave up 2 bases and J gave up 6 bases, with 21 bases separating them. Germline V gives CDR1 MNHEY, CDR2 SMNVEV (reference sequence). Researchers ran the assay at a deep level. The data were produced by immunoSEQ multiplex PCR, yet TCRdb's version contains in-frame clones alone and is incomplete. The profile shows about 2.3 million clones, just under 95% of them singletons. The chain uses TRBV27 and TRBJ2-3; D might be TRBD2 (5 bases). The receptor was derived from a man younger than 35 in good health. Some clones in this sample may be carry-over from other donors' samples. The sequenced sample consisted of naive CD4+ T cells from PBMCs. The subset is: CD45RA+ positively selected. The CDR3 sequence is CASSLMARSGQFDTQYF. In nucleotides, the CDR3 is TGTGCCAGCAGTTTAATGGCAAGAAGCGGCCAATTTGATACGCAGTATTTT.